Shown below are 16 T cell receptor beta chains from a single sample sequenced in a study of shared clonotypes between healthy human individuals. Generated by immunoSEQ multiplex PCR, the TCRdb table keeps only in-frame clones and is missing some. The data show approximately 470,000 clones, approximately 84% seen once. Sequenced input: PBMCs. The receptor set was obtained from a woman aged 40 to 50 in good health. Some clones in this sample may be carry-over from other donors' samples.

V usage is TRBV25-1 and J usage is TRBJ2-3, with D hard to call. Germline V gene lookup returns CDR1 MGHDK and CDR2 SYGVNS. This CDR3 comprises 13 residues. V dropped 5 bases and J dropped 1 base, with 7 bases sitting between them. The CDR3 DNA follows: TGTGCCAGCAGTCCCACAGGCACAGATACGCAGTATTTT. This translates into CASSPTGTDTQYF.

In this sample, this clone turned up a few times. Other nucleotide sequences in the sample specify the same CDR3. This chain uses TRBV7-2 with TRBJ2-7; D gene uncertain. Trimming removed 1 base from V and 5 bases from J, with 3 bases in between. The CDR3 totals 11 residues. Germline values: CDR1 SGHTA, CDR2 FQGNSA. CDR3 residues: CASSLVHEQYF. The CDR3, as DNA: TGTGCCAGCAGCTTAGTTCACGAGCAGTACTTC.

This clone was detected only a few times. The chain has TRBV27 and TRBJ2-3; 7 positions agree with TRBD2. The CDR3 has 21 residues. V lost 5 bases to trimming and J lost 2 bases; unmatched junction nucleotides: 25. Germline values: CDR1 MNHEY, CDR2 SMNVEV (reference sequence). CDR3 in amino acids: CASSPNPPAGPIALNTDTQYF. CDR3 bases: TGTGCCAGCAGTCCAAACCCCCCAGCGGGGCCGATTGCATTGAACACAGATACGCAGTATTTT.

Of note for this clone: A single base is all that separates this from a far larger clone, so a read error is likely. For the CDR3, the DNA is TGCGCCAGCAGCCCATACGAGACGGTAAGCTCCTACAATGAGCAGTTCTTC. Its translation: CASSPYETVSSYNEQFF. This chain joins TRBV4-1 and TRBJ2-1; no definite D call. The CDR3 loop spans 17 amino acids. V lost 4 bases to trimming and J lost 0 bases, with 16 bases between them. Looked up from germline, CDR1 is MGHRA and CDR2 is YSYEKL.

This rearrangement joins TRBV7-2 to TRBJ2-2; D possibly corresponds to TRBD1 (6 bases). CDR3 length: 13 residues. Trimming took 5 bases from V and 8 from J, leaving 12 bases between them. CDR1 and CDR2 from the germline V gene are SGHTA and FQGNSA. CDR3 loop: CASSLNRAGELFF. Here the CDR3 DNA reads TGTGCCAGCAGCCTCAACAGGGCTGGGGAGCTGTTTTTT.

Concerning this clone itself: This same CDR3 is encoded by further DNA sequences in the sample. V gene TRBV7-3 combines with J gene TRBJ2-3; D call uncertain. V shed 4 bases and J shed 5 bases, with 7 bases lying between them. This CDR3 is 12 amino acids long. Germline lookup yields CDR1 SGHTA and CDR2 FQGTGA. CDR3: CASSSLGDTQYF. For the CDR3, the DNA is TGTGCCAGCAGCTCCCTAGGAGATACGCAGTATTTT.

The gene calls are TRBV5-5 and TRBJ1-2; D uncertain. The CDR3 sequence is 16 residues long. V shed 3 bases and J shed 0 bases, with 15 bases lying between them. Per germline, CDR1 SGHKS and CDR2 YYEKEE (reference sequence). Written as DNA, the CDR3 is TGTGCCAGCAGCTGGGGTACGGCAAACGCTAACTATGGCTACACCTTC. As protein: CASSWGTANANYGYTF.

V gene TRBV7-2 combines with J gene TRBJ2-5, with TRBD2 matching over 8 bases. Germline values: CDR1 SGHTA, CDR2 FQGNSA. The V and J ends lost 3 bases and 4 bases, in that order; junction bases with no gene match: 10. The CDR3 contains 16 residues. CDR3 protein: CASSFVGAGAGETQYF. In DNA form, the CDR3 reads TGTGCCAGCAGCTTTGTTGGAGCGGGAGCCGGAGAGACCCAGTACTTC.

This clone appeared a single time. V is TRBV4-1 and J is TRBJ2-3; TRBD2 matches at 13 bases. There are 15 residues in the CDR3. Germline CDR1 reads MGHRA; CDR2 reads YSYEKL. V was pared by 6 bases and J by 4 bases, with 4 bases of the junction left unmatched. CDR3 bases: TGCGCCAGCAGAAGGACTAGCGGGAGTTCAGATACGCAGTATTTT. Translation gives CASRRTSGSSDTQYF.

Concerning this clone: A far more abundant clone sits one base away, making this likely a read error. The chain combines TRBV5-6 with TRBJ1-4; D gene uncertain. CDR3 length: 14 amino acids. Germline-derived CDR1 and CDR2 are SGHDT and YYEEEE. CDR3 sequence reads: CVSSSRHRREKLFF. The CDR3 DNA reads TGTGTCAGCAGCTCCCGACATAGGAGAGAAAAACTGTTTTTT. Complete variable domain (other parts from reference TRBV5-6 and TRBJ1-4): DAGVTQSPTHLIKTRGQQVTLRCSPKSGHDTVSWYQQALGQGPQFIFQYYEEEERQRGNFPDRFSGHQFPNYSSELNVNALLLGDSALYLCVSSSRHRREKLFFGSGTQLSVL.

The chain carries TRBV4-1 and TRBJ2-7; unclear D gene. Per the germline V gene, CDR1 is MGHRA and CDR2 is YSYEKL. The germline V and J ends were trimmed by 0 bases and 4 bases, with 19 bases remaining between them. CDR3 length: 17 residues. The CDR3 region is CASSQDFGAPVGYEQYF. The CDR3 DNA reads TGCGCCAGCAGCCAAGATTTTGGCGCTCCCGTCGGGTACGAGCAGTACTTC.

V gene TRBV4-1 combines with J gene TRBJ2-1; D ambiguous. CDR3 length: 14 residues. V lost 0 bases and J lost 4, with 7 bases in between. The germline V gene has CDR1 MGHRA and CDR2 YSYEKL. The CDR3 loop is CASSQDLYYNEQFF. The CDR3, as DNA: TGCGCCAGCAGCCAAGACCTCTATTACAATGAGCAGTTCTTC.

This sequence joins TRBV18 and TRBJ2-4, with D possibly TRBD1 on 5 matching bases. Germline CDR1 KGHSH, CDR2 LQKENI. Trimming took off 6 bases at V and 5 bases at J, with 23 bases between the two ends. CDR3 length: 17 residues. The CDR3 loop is CASSPLVASGLENIQYF. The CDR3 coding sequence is TGTGCCAGCTCCCCTCTTGTTGCTTCAGGGTTGGAAAACATTCAGTACTTC.

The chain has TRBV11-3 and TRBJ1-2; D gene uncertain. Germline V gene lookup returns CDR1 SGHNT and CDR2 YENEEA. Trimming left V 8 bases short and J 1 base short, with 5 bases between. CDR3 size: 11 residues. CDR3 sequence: CASEYNYGYTF. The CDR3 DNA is TGTGCCAGCGAATATAACTATGGCTACACCTTC.

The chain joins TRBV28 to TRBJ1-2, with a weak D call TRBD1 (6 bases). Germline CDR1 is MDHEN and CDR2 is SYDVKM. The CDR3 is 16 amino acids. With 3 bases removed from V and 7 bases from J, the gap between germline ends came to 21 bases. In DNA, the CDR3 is TGTGCCAGCAGTTTGGCTACAGGGACGGGGTCAGGTGGCTACACCTTC. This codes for CASSLATGTGSGGYTF.

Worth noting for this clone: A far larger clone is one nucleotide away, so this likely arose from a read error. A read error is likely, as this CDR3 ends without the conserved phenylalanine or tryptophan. The DNA for the CDR3 is TGTGCCAGCAGCACGGCCTCTGGGGCCAACGTCCTGACTCTC. Translated: CASSTASGANVLTL. The chain employs TRBV2 and TRBJ2-6; D gene unclear. V lost 6 bases to trimming and J lost 0 bases, with 6 bases between them. CDR1 is SNHLY, CDR2 FYNNEI, per germline. The CDR3 has 14 residues.